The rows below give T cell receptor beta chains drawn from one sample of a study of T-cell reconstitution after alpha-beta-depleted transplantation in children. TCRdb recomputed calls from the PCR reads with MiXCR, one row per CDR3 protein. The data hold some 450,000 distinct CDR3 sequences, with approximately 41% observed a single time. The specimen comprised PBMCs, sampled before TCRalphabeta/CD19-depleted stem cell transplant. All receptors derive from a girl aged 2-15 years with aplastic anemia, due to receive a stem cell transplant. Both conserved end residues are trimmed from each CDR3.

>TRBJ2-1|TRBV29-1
SVVPSDVYNEQF
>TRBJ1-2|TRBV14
ASSPRGIYGYT
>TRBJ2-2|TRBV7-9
ASSLRAGESPGGELF
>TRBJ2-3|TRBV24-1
ATGQAGGDTQY
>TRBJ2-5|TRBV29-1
SVHPQGRETQY
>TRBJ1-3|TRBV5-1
ASSSRDSGPGNTIY
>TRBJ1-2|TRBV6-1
ASSEAGVPGTPYGYT
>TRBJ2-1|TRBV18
ASSPETGGVEQF
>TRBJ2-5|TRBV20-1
SAPSGTSDPVVGETQY
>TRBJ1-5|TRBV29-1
SVVYPTGGKGGNQPQH
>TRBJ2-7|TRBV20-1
SARDDRITYEQY
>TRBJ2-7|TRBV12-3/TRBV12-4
ASSSRGQGGLYEQY
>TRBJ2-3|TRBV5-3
ARSLDRGVRGGMDTQY
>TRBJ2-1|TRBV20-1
SARDPKHPYNEQF
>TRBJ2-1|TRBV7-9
ASSLAQRERSYNEQF
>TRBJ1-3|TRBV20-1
SATSGVENTIY
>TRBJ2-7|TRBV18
ASSPGTSSGGQY
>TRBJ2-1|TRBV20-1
SAPASGFYNEQF
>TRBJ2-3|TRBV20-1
SASPAESTDTQY
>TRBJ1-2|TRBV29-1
SATRGAGGYT
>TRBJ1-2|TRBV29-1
SVEGDGPGAYT
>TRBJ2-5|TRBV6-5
ASSYSGGGETQY
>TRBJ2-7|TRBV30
AWSPGQLAYEQY
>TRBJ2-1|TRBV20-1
SASLPLGGLGYDEQF